This passage covers 24 T cell receptor beta chains from one sample sequenced in a study of T-cell reconstitution after alpha-beta-depleted transplantation in children. The authors prepared the TCRbeta library with unique molecular identifiers. TCRdb reprocessed the PCR reads with MiXCR, giving one entry per CDR3 protein. The table records about 200,000 distinct CDR3 sequences, approximately 14% of them present only once. The sample here was PBMCs from the stem cell graft donor, taken from the stem cell graft. These receptors all stem from a human donor who donated a stem cell graft to a child with acute lymphoblastic leukemia.

The chain recombines TRBV5-1 with TRBJ2-1; D unclear. CDR3 length: 12 residues. From germline, CDR1 is SGHRS and CDR2 YFSETQ. V lost 0 bases to trimming and J lost 13 bases, with 11 bases between them. CDR3 coding DNA: TGCGCCAGCAGCTTGGATTTGGGCCCTCAGTTCTTC. Translating it yields CASSLDLGPQFF.

V gene TRBV5-1 combines with J gene TRBJ1-2; 10 bases map to TRBD1. The CDR3 runs 16 residues. V lost 3 bases and J lost 3; bases outside the gene matches: 8. CDR1 SGHRS and CDR2 YFSETQ come from the germline V gene. The CDR3 nucleotides read TGCGCCAGCAGCTCGCTTCGGGGACAGGGGCACTATGGCTACACCTTC. As protein: CASSSLRGQGHYGYTF.

The sample holds many counts of this clonotype. This sequence joins TRBV28 and TRBJ2-4; weak D call: TRBD2 (6 bases). The CDR3 extends over 15 amino acids. Germline assignment: CDR1 MDHEN and CDR2 SYDVKM. V was clipped by 2 bases and J by 6 bases, with 14 bases between them. For the CDR3, the DNA is TGTGCCAGCAGTTTAGGAGGGATGATGGGAAACATTCAGTACTTC. This encodes CASSLGGMMGNIQYF.

This clonotype has only a few counts. This chain uses TRBV28 with TRBJ1-2; D is unclear. The V end lost 6 bases, the J end lost 4 bases, and 12 bases lay between the germline ends. Germline-derived CDR1 and CDR2 are MDHEN and SYDVKM. This CDR3 spans 13 amino acids. Written as DNA, the CDR3 is TGTGCCAGCAGCCGAGGTTTAATCTATGGCTACACCTTC. Translated: CASSRGLIYGYTF.

This rearrangement joins TRBV5-1 to TRBJ2-2; maybe TRBD1 (7 bases). CDR3 length: 16 residues. Germline V gives CDR1 SGHRS, CDR2 YFSETQ. Trimming took off 2 bases at V and 6 bases at J, with 17 bases between the two ends. The CDR3 spells CASSFVPQGGPGELFF. The CDR3 bases are TGCGCCAGCAGCTTTGTCCCCCAGGGGGGCCCCGGGGAGCTGTTTTTT.

This clonotype was counted ten times or more. CDR3 protein: CAWAVNSVPGNTIYF. DNA of the CDR3: TGTGCCTGGGCCGTAAACAGTGTACCTGGAAACACCATATATTTT. The chain combines TRBV30 with TRBJ1-3; D unresolved. Trimming took 5 bases from V and 2 from J, leaving 16 bases between them. The CDR3 spans 15 residues. The V gene's germline CDR1 is GTSNPN and CDR2 SVGIG (reference sequence).

In its sample, this clonotype was seen many times. The genes are TRBV5-1 and TRBJ1-3; D not resolved. The germline V gene has CDR1 SGHRS and CDR2 YFSETQ. CDR3 size: 13 residues. V was trimmed by 0 bases and J by 7 bases, leaving 8 bases between them. The CDR3 loop reads CASSLENANTIYF. DNA of the CDR3: TGCGCCAGCAGCTTGGAAAACGCCAACACCATATATTTT.

This clonotype was observed at least ten times. V is TRBV2 and J is TRBJ2-7; D unclear. The germline V and J ends were trimmed by 3 bases and 6 bases, with 12 bases remaining between them. This CDR3 has 13 residues. In germline, CDR1 is SNHLY, CDR2 FYNNEI. This CDR3 reads CASSENLRFEQYF. DNA of the CDR3: TGTGCCAGCAGTGAGAATTTAAGGTTCGAGCAGTACTTC.

This clonotype was counted at least ten times. The rearrangement uses TRBV4-1 and TRBJ1-2; D possibly corresponds to TRBD1 (5 bases). CDR1 and CDR2 from the germline V gene are MGHRA and YSYEKL. The CDR3 loop spans 16 amino acids. Trimming removed 0 bases from V and 2 bases from J, with 13 bases in between. DNA for the CDR3: TGCGCCAGCAGCCAAGATCGTTGGGGGACCAACTATGGCTACACCTTC. Residues: CASSQDRWGTNYGYTF.

At least ten counts were recorded for this clonotype. J is TRBJ1-1 and V is TRBV10-3, with a tentative D call TRBD1 (6 bases). Trimming pared 8 bases from V and 2 bases from J, leaving 18 bases between. CDR3 size: 15 residues. CDR1 and CDR2 from the germline V gene are ENHRY and SYGVKD. The CDR3 DNA sequence: TGTGCCATCCGGGATCGTGGGGGGCCAAACACTGAAGCTTTCTTT. Its translation: CAIRDRGGPNTEAFF.

This clonotype has a count of ten or more. Written as DNA, the CDR3 is TGCAGTGCTAGAGATCTTCAGAGGGGGGTCAATGAGCAGTTCTTC. This codes for CSARDLQRGVNEQFF. The rearrangement uses TRBV20-1 and TRBJ2-1; the D call may be TRBD1 or TRBD2 (6 bases each). This CDR3 is 15 amino acids long. CDR1 and CDR2 from the germline V gene are DFQATT and SNEGSKA (reference sequence). Trimming left V 0 bases short and J 6 bases short, with 15 bases between.

This clonotype was seen repeatedly, ten times or more. The J gene is TRBJ2-5, the V gene TRBV7-9, with TRBD2 as a possible D gene (6 bases). Trimming took 5 bases from V and 2 from J, leaving 15 bases between them. Per the germline V gene, CDR1 is SEHNR and CDR2 is FQNEAQ (reference sequence). The CDR3 loop spans 15 amino acids. Here the CDR3 reads CASSRSGAGQETQYF. The CDR3, as DNA: TGTGCCAGCAGCCGTAGCGGAGCCGGACAAGAGACCCAGTACTTC.

V usage is TRBV3-1 and J usage is TRBJ2-5; 9 bases are a match to TRBD1. Losses at the gene ends were 4 bases for V and 6 bases for J; bases not matched to a gene: 9. This CDR3 contains 15 residues. Germline V CDR1 and CDR2: LGHDT, YNNKEL (reference sequence). CDR3 nucleotide sequence: TGTGCCAGCAGCCTCGGGACAGGGAGGCCTAAGACCCAGTACTTC. This gives the protein CASSLGTGRPKTQYF.

This clonotype has ten or more counts. The V and J genes are TRBV29-1 and TRBJ2-2, with 14 bases matching TRBD2. The V gene's germline CDR1 is SQVTM and CDR2 ANQGSEA. The J segment lost 7 bases and the V segment lost 2 bases, leaving 9 bases of the junction unmatched. This CDR3 spans 17 amino acids. The CDR3 is CSVESTSGRGSFGELFF. The CDR3 DNA sequence: TGCAGCGTTGAATCGACTAGCGGGAGGGGAAGTTTCGGGGAGCTGTTTTTT.

In regard to this clonotype: This may be a read error: a much more frequent sequence differs by one nucleotide. The chain is built from TRBV5-5 and TRBJ1-5, with TRBD1 as a possible D gene (5 bases). The germline gives CDR1 SGHKS, CDR2 YYEKEE (reference sequence). V gave up 4 bases and J gave up 7 bases, with 18 bases separating them. CDR3 length equals 15 residues. The CDR3 loop is CASSRGGGTHQPQHF. CDR3 nucleotides: TGTGCCAGCAGCCGGGGCGGGGGAACACACCAGCCCCAGCATTTT.

In its sample, this clonotype was seen a few times. The chain is built from TRBV14 and TRBJ2-5, with 9 bases that match TRBD2. The CDR3 contains 15 residues. After removal of 7 bases from V and 3 bases from J, the junction contained 9 bases not matched to a gene. CDR1 SGHDN and CDR2 FVKESK come from the germline V gene. The CDR3 nucleotides are TGTGCCAGCAAAGGATTCGCGGGAGGGAAAGAGACCCAGTACTTC. Its protein is CASKGFAGGKETQYF.

This clonotype was counted a few times. This chain uses TRBV7-6 with TRBJ1-1; 7 bases agree with TRBD1. V was pared by 5 bases and J by 7 bases, with 13 bases of the junction left unmatched. The germline V gene has CDR1 SGHVS and CDR2 FNYEAQ. This CDR3 comprises 15 residues. This CDR3 reads CASSAQTGVRGEAFF. Written as DNA, the CDR3 is TGTGCCAGCAGCGCCCAAACAGGGGTTAGGGGTGAAGCTTTCTTT. Variable domain in full (rest from reference TRBV7-6 and TRBJ1-1): GAGVSQSPRYKVTKRGQDVALRCDPISGHVSLYWYRQALGQGPEFLTYFNYEAQQDKSGLPNDRFSAERPEGSISTLTIQRTEQRDSAMYRCASSAQTGVRGEAFFGQGTRLTVV.

This clonotype was recorded many times. The V gene is TRBV10-3, the J gene TRBJ2-7, with D unclear. Trimming stripped 4 bases from V and 2 bases from J, with 9 bases between. Per germline, CDR1 ENHRY and CDR2 SYGVKD. There are 13 residues in the CDR3. The CDR3 DNA reads TGTGCCATCAGTGTCAACACCGCCTACGAGCAGTACTTC. It codes for CAISVNTAYEQYF.

The chain couples TRBV7-2 to TRBJ2-5, with 7 positions matching TRBD2. After removal of 2 bases from V and 2 bases from J, the junction contained 5 bases not matched to a gene. Germline V CDR1 and CDR2: SGHTA, FQGNSA. The CDR3 has 15 amino acids. The DNA for the CDR3 is TGTGCCAGCAGCTTAACGGCTAGCGGACAAGAGACCCAGTACTTC. Amino acid sequence: CASSLTASGQETQYF. Full variable domain (remainder filled in from reference TRBV7-2 and TRBJ2-5): GAGVSQSPSNKVTEKGKDVELRCDPISGHTALYWYRQSLGQGLEFLIYFQGNSAPDKSGLPSDRFSAERTGGSVSTLTIQRTQQEDSAVYLCASSLTASGQETQYFGPGTRLLVL.

This clonotype showed up many times. The rearrangement uses TRBV6-4 and TRBJ2-1; D is unresolved. CDR1 is MRHNA and CDR2 is SNTAGT in the germline V gene. The CDR3 totals 15 residues. V lost 4 bases and J 0 bases, leaving 10 bases between the germline ends. CDR3 DNA: TGTGCCAGCAGTGTAGACTGGAGCTCCTACAATGAGCAGTTCTTC. Translation: CASSVDWSSYNEQFF.

This clonotype was counted many times. The rearrangement links TRBV5-5 to TRBJ2-2; 7 bases match TRBD1. J was trimmed by 6 bases and V by 4 bases; bases with no gene match: 15. CDR1 is SGHKS, CDR2 YYEKEE, per germline (reference sequence). CDR3 length: 17 residues. DNA of the CDR3: TGTGCCAGCAGCCCCACCCGGACAGGCCTTCTCGCCGGGGAGCTGTTTTTT. Its protein is CASSPTRTGLLAGELFF.

This chain connects TRBV12-3 or TRBV12-4 to TRBJ1-1; 8 nucleotides line up with TRBD1. This CDR3 has 15 amino acids. J gave up 5 bases and V 5 bases, and 10 bases lay outside the gene matches. The CDR3 loop reads CASSGTRQGKTEAFF. The DNA of the CDR3 is TGTGCCAGCAGTGGAACTCGACAGGGGAAGACTGAAGCTTTCTTT.

This clonotype was picked up many times. The chain is built from TRBV25-1 and TRBJ2-5, with D possibly matching TRBD1 (6 bases). CDR3 size: 12 residues. The V end lost 10 bases, the J end lost 5 bases, and 14 bases lay between the germline ends. Germline loops: CDR1 MGHDK, CDR2 SYGVNS. The chain's CDR3 is CAIRGPTETQYF. In DNA form, the CDR3 reads TGTGCCATCAGGGGTCCAACGGAGACCCAGTACTTC.

The sample holds many counts of this clonotype. V usage is TRBV6-1 and J usage is TRBJ2-1, with D uncertain. CDR3 length: 16 residues. The germline V gene encodes CDR1 MNHNS and CDR2 SASEGT. Between the trimmed V and J ends, which lost 2 bases and 4 bases, there was a span of 15 bases. CDR3 in DNA: TGTGCCAGCAGTGAATACCGGGCGCCGACATACAATGAGCAGTTCTTC. Residues: CASSEYRAPTYNEQFF.